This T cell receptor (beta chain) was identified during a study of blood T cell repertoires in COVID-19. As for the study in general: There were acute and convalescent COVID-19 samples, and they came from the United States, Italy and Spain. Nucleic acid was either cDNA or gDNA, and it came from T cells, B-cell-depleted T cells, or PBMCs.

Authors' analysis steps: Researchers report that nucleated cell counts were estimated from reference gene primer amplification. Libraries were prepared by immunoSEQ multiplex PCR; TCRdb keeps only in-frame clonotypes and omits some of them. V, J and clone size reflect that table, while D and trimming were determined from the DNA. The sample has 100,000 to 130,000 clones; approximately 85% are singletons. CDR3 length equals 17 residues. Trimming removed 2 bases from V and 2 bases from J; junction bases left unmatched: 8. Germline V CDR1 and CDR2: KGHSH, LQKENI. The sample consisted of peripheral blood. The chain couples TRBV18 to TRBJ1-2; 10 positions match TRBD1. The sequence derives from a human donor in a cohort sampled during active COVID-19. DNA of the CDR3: TGTGCCAGCTCACCAGGGACAGGGGCCTTACAGAACTATGGCTACACCTTC. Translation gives CASSPGTGALQNYGYTF.